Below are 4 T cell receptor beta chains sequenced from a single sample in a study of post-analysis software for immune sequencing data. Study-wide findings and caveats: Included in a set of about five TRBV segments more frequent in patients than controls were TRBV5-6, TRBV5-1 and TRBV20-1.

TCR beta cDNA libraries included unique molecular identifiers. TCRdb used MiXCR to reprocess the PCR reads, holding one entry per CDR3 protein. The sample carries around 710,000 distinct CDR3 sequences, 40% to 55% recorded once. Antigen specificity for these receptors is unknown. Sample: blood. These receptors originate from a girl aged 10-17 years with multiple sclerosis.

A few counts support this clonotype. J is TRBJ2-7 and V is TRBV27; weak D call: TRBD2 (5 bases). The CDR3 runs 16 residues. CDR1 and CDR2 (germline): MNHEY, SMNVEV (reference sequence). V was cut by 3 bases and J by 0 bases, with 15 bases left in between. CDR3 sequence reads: CASSFIPPGSSYEQYF. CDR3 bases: TGTGCCAGCAGTTTTATTCCGCCGGGGAGCTCCTACGAGCAGTACTTC.

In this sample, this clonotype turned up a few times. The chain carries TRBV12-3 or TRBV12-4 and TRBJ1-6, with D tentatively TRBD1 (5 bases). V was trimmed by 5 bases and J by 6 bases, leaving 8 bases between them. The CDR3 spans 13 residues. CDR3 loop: CASSRGPNSPLHF. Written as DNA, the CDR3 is TGTGCCAGCAGTCGGGGACCTAATTCACCCCTCCACTTT.

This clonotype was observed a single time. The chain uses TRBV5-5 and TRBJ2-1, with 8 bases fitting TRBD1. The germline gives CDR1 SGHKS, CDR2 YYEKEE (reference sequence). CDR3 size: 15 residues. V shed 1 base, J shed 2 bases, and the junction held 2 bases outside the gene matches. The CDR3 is CASSLRDRTYNEQFF. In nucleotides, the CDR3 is TGTGCCAGCAGCTTGAGGGACAGGACCTACAATGAGCAGTTCTTC.

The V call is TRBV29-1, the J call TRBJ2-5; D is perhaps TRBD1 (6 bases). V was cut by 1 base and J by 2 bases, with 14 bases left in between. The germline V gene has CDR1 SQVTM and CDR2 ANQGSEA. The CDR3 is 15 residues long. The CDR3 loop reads CSVEGGRVGQETQYF. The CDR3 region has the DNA TGCAGCGTTGAAGGGGGGCGGGTAGGTCAAGAGACCCAGTACTTC.